These 29 T cell receptor beta chains were sequenced from one sample in a study of T cell responses to AZD1222 COVID-19 vaccine. Sequencing used immunoSEQ multiplex PCR; TCRdb keeps in-frame clones, though not all of them. The sample carries 100,000 to 150,000 clones, roughly 90% recorded once. The sample consisted of peripheral blood, taken 28 days after the second AZD1222 dose. These receptors originate from an adult who received the AZD1222 COVID-19 vaccine.

This rearrangement joins TRBV28 to TRBJ2-7; tentatively, D is TRBD2 (6 bases). Trimming cost V 3 bases and J 4 bases, with 10 bases left between them. Looked up from germline, CDR1 is MDHEN and CDR2 is SYDVKM. The CDR3 runs 13 residues. The CDR3 coding sequence is TGTGCCAGCAGTTTGGGAGGTCGATACGAGCAGTACTTC. Translating it yields CASSLGGRYEQYF.

The chain links TRBV20-1 to TRBJ2-5; D gene uncertain. Trimming pared 3 bases from V and 1 base from J, leaving 9 bases between. This CDR3 comprises 13 residues. Looked up from germline, CDR1 is DFQATT and CDR2 is SNEGSKA (reference sequence). The CDR3 sequence: CSASDGPQETQYF. CDR3 coding DNA: TGCAGTGCTAGTGATGGACCCCAAGAGACCCAGTACTTC.

V gene TRBV28 combines with J gene TRBJ1-5, with unresolved D. The germline CDR1 and CDR2 sequences are MDHEN and SYDVKM. Trimming pared 5 bases from V and 5 bases from J, leaving 10 bases between. The CDR3 runs 13 residues. CDR3 nucleotide sequence: TGTGCCAGCAGTAACTACGGGTATCAGCCCCAGCATTTT. This encodes CASSNYGYQPQHF.

V usage is TRBV7-2 and J usage is TRBJ2-7; 7 nucleotides align to TRBD1. CDR1 and CDR2 from the germline V gene are SGHTA and FQGNSA. The trim removed 4 bases at V and 2 bases at J, leaving 5 bases unmatched. CDR3 length equals 14 residues. CDR3 loop: CASSSGTVTYEQYF. As DNA, the CDR3 is TGTGCCAGCAGCTCCGGGACAGTAACCTACGAGCAGTACTTC.

V usage is TRBV19 and J usage is TRBJ2-7, with D unclear. Germline CDR1 LNHDA, CDR2 SQIVND (reference sequence). Deletions cut 7 bases from V and 2 bases from J, with 18 bases between. The CDR3 length is 15 residues. The CDR3 loop reads CASKSTGSYPYEQYF. CDR3 bases: TGTGCCAGTAAGAGTACCGGGTCCTACCCCTACGAGCAGTACTTC.

The sample holds one count of this clone. CDR3 amino acids: CASSGKASSYEQYF. The CDR3 DNA reads as TGTGCCAGCAGTGGGAAAGCCAGCTCCTACGAGCAGTACTTC. This chain links TRBV28 with TRBJ2-7; D is undetermined. Looked up from germline, CDR1 is MDHEN and CDR2 is SYDVKM. V shed 5 bases and J shed 0 bases, with 11 bases lying between them. The CDR3 extends over 14 amino acids.

V is TRBV6-5 and J is TRBJ2-6, with 7 bases matching TRBD1. Germline CDR1 MNHEY, CDR2 SVGAGI. The CDR3 is 15 amino acids. V dropped 10 bases and J dropped 4; count of bases not matched to a gene: 10. The CDR3 protein is CAIQGVIAGANVLTF. The CDR3 DNA reads TGTGCCATCCAGGGGGTGATCGCCGGGGCCAACGTCCTGACTTTC.

This sequence joins TRBV27 and TRBJ2-7; 7 bases align to TRBD1. Trimming took 8 bases from V and 2 from J; bases not matched to a gene: 12. The CDR3 length is 15 residues. CDR1 and CDR2 (germline): MNHEY, SMNVEV (reference sequence). The CDR3 coding sequence is TGTGCCAGCTCCCTTCGGTCGGGACAGCCCTACGAGCAGTACTTC. This codes for CASSLRSGQPYEQYF.

J is TRBJ1-3 and V is TRBV6-6; D is ambiguous. Germline V gene data show CDR1 as MNHNY and CDR2 as SVGAGI (reference sequence). The CDR3 sequence is 16 residues long. The V end lost 0 bases, the J end lost 0 bases, and 9 bases lay between the germline ends. The CDR3 DNA is TGTGCCAGCAGTTACTCGGGAAGGATCTCTGGAAACACCATATATTTT. It translates to CASSYSGRISGNTIYF.

This chain links TRBV7-6 with TRBJ2-1; the match to TRBD2 covers 11 bases. CDR1 and CDR2 (germline): SGHVS, FNYEAQ. This CDR3 has 15 amino acids. Trimming took 5 bases from V and 7 from J; bases not matched to a gene: 7. CDR3 sequence (DNA): TGTGCCAGCAGCCCGACTAGCGGGACGGCGAATGAGCAGTTCTTC. Amino acids: CASSPTSGTANEQFF.

This rearrangement joins TRBV9 to TRBJ2-2; D ambiguous. Trimming left V 0 bases short and J 3 bases short, with 3 bases between. There are 13 residues in the CDR3. Per germline, CDR1 SGDLS and CDR2 YYNGEE. The CDR3 spells CASSVDYTGELFF. The CDR3 DNA follows: TGTGCCAGCAGCGTAGACTACACCGGGGAGCTGTTTTTT.

The chain has TRBV6-4 and TRBJ2-3; the match to TRBD2 covers 11 bases. The CDR3 covers 15 residues. Per the germline V gene, CDR1 is MRHNA and CDR2 is SNTAGT. The V gene end was trimmed by 0 bases and the J gene end by 4 bases; junction bases not matched to a gene: 0. This CDR3 is CASSDSSGGADTQYF. The CDR3 nucleotides are TGTGCCAGCAGTGACTCTAGCGGGGGGGCAGATACGCAGTATTTT.

V is TRBV6-5 and J is TRBJ2-1; D possibly matches TRBD1 or TRBD2 (6 bases each). The CDR3 runs 15 residues. The V end lost 3 bases, the J end lost 9 bases, and 18 bases lay between the germline ends. Germline CDR1 and CDR2: MNHEY and SVGAGI. The CDR3 is CASSYLGGPRGEQFF. The CDR3 DNA reads as TGTGCCAGCAGTTATTTGGGGGGCCCCCGGGGTGAGCAGTTCTTC.

V and J are TRBV6-5 and TRBJ1-6, with D unresolved. The V gene lost 4 bases and the J gene lost 5 bases, with 9 bases spanning the gap. Per germline, CDR1 MNHEY and CDR2 SVGAGI. This CDR3 is built from 14 residues. The CDR3 loop reads CASSSRADNSPLHF. The CDR3 coding sequence is TGTGCCAGCAGTTCCCGGGCCGATAATTCACCCCTCCACTTT.

The V and J genes are TRBV15 and TRBJ2-1; 7 nucleotides line up with TRBD2. CDR3 length: 15 residues. V was clipped by 6 bases and J by 10 bases; unmatched bases: 15. Germline V gene sequence: CDR1 LNHNV, CDR2 YYDKDF (reference sequence). CDR3 DNA sequence: TGTGCCACCAGTTTCTTGGGAGGGACCCCAGAGGAGCAGTTCTTC. The encoded protein is CATSFLGGTPEEQFF. Variable domain in full (rest from reference TRBV15 and TRBJ2-1): DAMVIQNPRYQVTQFGKPVTLSCSQTLNHNVMYWYQQKSSQAPKLLFHYYDKDFNNEADTPDNFQSRRPNTSFCFLDIRSPGLGDTAMYLCATSFLGGTPEEQFFGPGTRLTVL.

V usage is TRBV28 and J usage is TRBJ1-2, with no clear D. The ends were cut back, 3 bases at V and 5 bases at J, with 10 bases in the middle. Germline CDR1 is MDHEN and CDR2 is SYDVKM. CDR3 length equals 13 residues. The CDR3: CASSFGGVYGYTF. The CDR3, as DNA: TGTGCCAGCAGTTTTGGAGGAGTTTATGGCTACACCTTC.

CDR3 amino acids: CASSLDSSGNTIYF. CDR3 bases: TGTGCCAGCAGCCTGGACAGCTCTGGAAACACCATATATTTT. This sequence joins TRBV3-1 (or the pseudogene TRBV3-2) and TRBJ1-3; possibly TRBD1 for D (6 bases). Germline CDR1 is LGHDT and CDR2 is YNNKEL (reference sequence). The CDR3 spans 14 residues. V was clipped by 4 bases and J by 0 bases, with 7 bases between them.

This sequence joins TRBV3-1 (or the pseudogene TRBV3-2) and TRBJ1-1; unclear D gene. This CDR3 region has 13 residues. The germline V gene has CDR1 LGHDT and CDR2 YNNKEL (reference sequence). Trimming pared 1 base from V and 2 bases from J, leaving 5 bases between. The CDR3 here is CASSQASNTEAFF. For the CDR3, the DNA is TGTGCCAGCAGCCAAGCCAGTAACACTGAAGCTTTCTTT.

This clone has only one observation. This chain links TRBV19 with TRBJ2-3; D is unclear. This CDR3 has 20 amino acids. The germline gives CDR1 LNHDA, CDR2 SQIVND (reference sequence). Trimming removed 4 bases from V and 0 bases from J, with 26 bases in between. The CDR3 region has the DNA TGTGCCAGTAGTAGCCCAAGAGTAGCTTCTCTTTCGGCTAGCACAGATACGCAGTATTTT. Translation: CASSSPRVASLSASTDTQYF.

The V gene is TRBV5-5, the J gene TRBJ2-3; D might be TRBD1 or TRBD2, each matching 5 bases. There are 14 residues in the CDR3. The V end was cut by 1 base, the J end by 3 bases, with 9 bases between. Looked up from germline, CDR1 is SGHKS and CDR2 is YYEKEE (reference sequence). DNA for the CDR3: TGTGCCAGCAGCTTGAGAGGGGTAACAGATACGCAGTATTTT. Translation: CASSLRGVTDTQYF.

This chain links TRBV7-2 with TRBJ2-3; weak D call: TRBD2 (6 bases). CDR3 size: 14 residues. Germline CDR1 reads SGHTA; CDR2 reads FQGNSA. V gave up 2 bases and J gave up 6 bases, with 12 bases separating them. CDR3 loop: CASSLMFAGDTQYF. In DNA, the CDR3 is TGTGCCAGCAGCTTAATGTTCGCGGGGGATACGCAGTATTTT.

The genes are TRBV23-1 and TRBJ2-7; 7 bases map to TRBD1. TRBV23-1 is assigned to the ORF class and has an uncertain function. The CDR3 runs 13 residues. Unmatched junction bases numbered 7, after V lost 7 bases and J lost 4 bases. The CDR3 sequence: CASNPDRDYEQYF. The CDR3 coding sequence is TGCGCCAGCAACCCCGACAGGGATTACGAGCAGTACTTC.

V usage is TRBV9 and J usage is TRBJ1-2; D gene ambiguous. With 0 bases removed from V and 4 bases from J, the gap between germline ends came to 7 bases. This CDR3 comprises 13 residues. The germline gives CDR1 SGDLS, CDR2 YYNGEE. The CDR3 nucleotides read TGTGCCAGCAGCGTAGAAGGGTCCTATGGCTACACCTTC. It translates to CASSVEGSYGYTF.

This rearrangement joins TRBV14 to TRBJ2-3; TRBD2 aligns across 8 bases. Unmatched junction bases numbered 8, after V lost 7 bases and J lost 5 bases. The V gene's germline CDR1 is SGHDN and CDR2 FVKESK. The CDR3 spans 14 residues. The CDR3 nucleotides read TGTGCCAGCAACCATCGAGCGGGAGTAGATACGCAGTATTTT. This encodes CASNHRAGVDTQYF.

The chain has TRBV11-3 and TRBJ2-1; 8 bases map to TRBD2. V trimming: 5 bases; J trimming: 1 base; junction bases outside the gene matches: 7. Per the germline V gene, CDR1 is SGHNT and CDR2 is YENEEA. CDR3 length: 16 amino acids. The CDR3 reads CASSTSGVVSYNEQFF. The DNA of the CDR3 is TGTGCCAGCAGCACTAGCGGCGTAGTGTCCTACAATGAGCAGTTCTTC.

The chain has TRBV3-1 (or the pseudogene TRBV3-2) and TRBJ2-3, with 14 bases lining up with TRBD2. From germline, CDR1 is LGHDT and CDR2 YNNKEL (reference sequence). This CDR3 comprises 17 residues. V gave up 0 bases and J gave up 9 bases; unmatched junction bases: 8. The CDR3 loop reads CASSQDWTSGGRGTQYF. Written as DNA, the CDR3 is TGTGCCAGCAGCCAAGATTGGACTAGCGGGGGGAGAGGGACGCAGTATTTT.

This clone was seen a few times. V usage is TRBV5-1 and J usage is TRBJ1-6, with 7 bases aligning to TRBD1. Germline V CDR1 and CDR2: SGHRS, YFSETQ. Unmatched junction bases numbered 10, after V lost 3 bases and J lost 10 bases. The CDR3 totals 15 residues. DNA for the CDR3: TGCGCCAGCAGCTCGGAAGGGACAGCCTTATCACCCCTCCACTTT. Protein: CASSSEGTALSPLHF.

The rearrangement joins TRBV11-2 to TRBJ1-5, with no clear D. Germline CDR1 SGHAT, CDR2 FQNNGV. V was pared by 1 base and J by 6 bases, with 7 bases between. The CDR3 totals 13 residues. The CDR3 DNA is TGTGCCAGCAGCTTAGGATTGCGTCAGCCCCAGCATTTT. It translates to CASSLGLRQPQHF.

The J gene is TRBJ1-1, the V gene TRBV12-3 or TRBV12-4; D is unresolved. V dropped 6 bases and J dropped 0 bases, with 8 bases sitting between them. The CDR3 sequence is 13 residues long. CDR3 sequence reads: CASSSTVNTEAFF. The CDR3 nucleotides read TGTGCCAGCAGCAGCACAGTGAACACTGAAGCTTTCTTT.